This paragraph covers one TCR beta chain sequence. TCRdb's table, derived via immunoSEQ multiplex PCR, lists solely in-frame clones and lacks some. The sample gives over 45,000 clones, about 91% of which show up once; roughly 43% is in the top ten. The sample is drawn from a study of blood T cell repertoires in COVID-19. The sequence came from an older woman with COVID-19, enrolled during active disease. The sample taken for sequencing was peripheral blood.

The CDR3 nucleotides read TGTGCCAGCAGCTCCGGACGGACAATACTAATGAACACTGAAGCTTTCTTT. Its protein product is CASSSGRTILMNTEAFF. V gene TRBV5-4 combines with J gene TRBJ1-1; a possible D gene is TRBD1 (5 bases). CDR1 is SGHNT, CDR2 YYREEE, per germline (reference sequence). V lost 3 bases and J 0 bases, leaving 18 bases between the germline ends. The CDR3 has 17 amino acids.